This is a list of T cell receptor beta chains from one sample in a study of blood T cells in healthy people across ages. TCRdb re-derived calls from the 5' RACE reads in MiXCR, one entry per CDR3 protein. This sample has fewer than 2 million distinct CDR3 sequences, with about two fifths found just once. Sequenced: blood. All receptors come from a human donor in good health. CDR3s include the opening cysteine and the closing phenylalanine or tryptophan. D genes are given only for firm matches. Rows may omit the clone size; those that give it use once, few, many or a size class.

J	length	D	size	V	DNA	CDR3
TRBJ2-7	13	-	-	TRBV7-2	TGTGCCAGCAGCCTAGAGTGGGAGACCGGTCAGTACTTC	CASSLEWETGQYF
TRBJ2-1	14	TRBD2	-	TRBV7-3	TGTGCCAGCAGCTCTAGCGGGGGGGTGGATGAGCAGTTCTTC	CASSSSGGVDEQFF
TRBJ2-5	15	-	-	TRBV6-5	TGTGCCAGCAGCGAACCAACAGAAGTTCAAGAGACCCAGTACTTC	CASSEPTEVQETQYF
TRBJ2-1	15	-	-	TRBV6-2/TRBV6-3	TGTGCCAGCAGTTACTGGCTACGGACGGGAAATGAGCAGTTCTTC	CASSYWLRTGNEQFF
TRBJ2-3	15	-	-	TRBV5-1	TGCGCCAGCAGCTCGAGGGGCCCGACAGGAGATACGCAGTATTTT	CASSSRGPTGDTQYF
TRBJ1-5	14	-	few	TRBV18	TGTGCCAGCTCCCTAGACATAACCAATCAGCCCCAGCATTTT	CASSLDITNQPQHF
TRBJ2-5	16	-	-	TRBV28	TGTGCCAGCACTAGTTTTGGGACAACCCTGGCGGAGACCCAGTACTTC	CASTSFGTTLAETQYF
TRBJ2-3	17	TRBD2	-	TRBV4-3	TGCGCCAGCAGCCAGGCCCGGACTAGCGGAACCACAGATACGCAGTATTTT	CASSQARTSGTTDTQYF
TRBJ2-3	13	-	-	TRBV11-1	TGTGCCAGCAGCCCTCACCACTCAGATACGCAGTATTTT	CASSPHHSDTQYF
TRBJ2-7	14	-	few	TRBV10-3	TGTGCCATCACAGAGACCAGGGTGACCTACGAGCAGTACTTC	CAITETRVTYEQYF
TRBJ1-2	15	-	-	TRBV7-2	TGTGCCAGCAGCTTAGACCCAGGGGCGTTGGGCGGCTACACCTTC	CASSLDPGALGGYTF
TRBJ2-1	19	TRBD2	-	TRBV20-1	TGCAGTGCGACCAATCCCGGGACTAGCGGGGGGCACTCCTACAATGAGCAGTTCTTC	CSATNPGTSGGHSYNEQFF
TRBJ1-4	12	-	-	TRBV11-2	TGTGCCAGCAGCTTGCTAGATGAAAAACTGTTTTTT	CASSLLDEKLFF
TRBJ1-2	14	-	few	TRBV7-9	TGTGCCAGCAGCTTAGCACAGACCCCCTATGGCTACACCTTC	CASSLAQTPYGYTF
TRBJ2-7	12	-	few	TRBV28	TGTGCCAGCAACGTAAGGTTGGGCGAGCAGTACTTC	CASNVRLGEQYF
TRBJ2-7	17	-	-	TRBV25-1	TGTGCCAGCAGTGAATATTTTGGTCAGGGCCTATCCTACGAGCAGTACTTC	CASSEYFGQGLSYEQYF
TRBJ2-3	14	-	-	TRBV5-5	TGTGCCAGCAGTGGAAACGGGGGAGCAGATACGCAGTATTTT	CASSGNGGADTQYF
TRBJ2-4	13	-	-	TRBV14	TGTGCCAGCAGCCAAGAACTGGAAGGAGGGCAGTACTTC	CASSQELEGGQYF
TRBJ2-7	15	-	-	TRBV6-6	TGTGCCAGCAGTTACTACGGGACCCCCGACTACGAGCAGTACTTC	CASSYYGTPDYEQYF
TRBJ1-2	13	TRBD1	few	TRBV6-5	TGTGCCAGCAGGAGGACAGGCCATTATGGCTACACCTTC	CASRRTGHYGYTF
TRBJ2-3	14	-	-	TRBV30	TGTGCCTGGGGGGAAACAGGGTTCGGGGATACGCAGTATTTT	CAWGETGFGDTQYF
TRBJ1-2	16	-	-	TRBV10-3	TGTGCCATCAGTGAGGGAGACGTCCAAGCGGGCTATGGCTACACCTTC	CAISEGDVQAGYGYTF
TRBJ1-2	16	-	-	TRBV3-1	TGTGCCAGCAGCCAAGAGGGGAGGGGCGGTAGCTATGGCTACACCTTC	CASSQEGRGGSYGYTF
TRBJ1-6	15	-	-	TRBV5-1	TGCGCCAGCAGCTTGGAGGGAGGCGGCTATTCACCCCTCCACTTT	CASSLEGGGYSPLHF
TRBJ1-1	14	-	-	TRBV5-5	TGTGCCAGCAGTATTCGCACAGGGAACACTGAAGCTTTCTTT	CASSIRTGNTEAFF
TRBJ2-5	16	TRBD2	-	TRBV12-3/TRBV12-4	TGTGCCAGCACCCCGGGACTAGCGGGTTTACAAGAGACCCAGTACTTC	CASTPGLAGLQETQYF
TRBJ2-1	14	-	-	TRBV4-3	TGCGCCAGCAGCCAAGATGCTAGCGATGAGGAGCAGTTCTTC	CASSQDASDEEQFF